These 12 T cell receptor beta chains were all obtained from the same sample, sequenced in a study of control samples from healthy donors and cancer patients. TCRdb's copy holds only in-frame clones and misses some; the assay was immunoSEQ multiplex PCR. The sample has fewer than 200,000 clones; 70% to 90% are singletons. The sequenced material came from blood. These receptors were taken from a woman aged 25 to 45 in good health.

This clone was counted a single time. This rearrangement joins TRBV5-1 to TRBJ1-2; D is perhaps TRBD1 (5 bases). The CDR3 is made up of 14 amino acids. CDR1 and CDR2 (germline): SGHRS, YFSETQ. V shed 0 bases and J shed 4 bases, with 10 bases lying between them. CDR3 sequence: CASSLAPGPYGYTF. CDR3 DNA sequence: TGCGCCAGCAGCTTGGCGCCAGGGCCCTATGGCTACACCTTC. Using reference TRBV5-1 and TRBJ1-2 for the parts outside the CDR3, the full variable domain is KAGVTQTPRYLIKTRGQQVTLSCSPISGHRSVSWYQQTPGQGLQFLFEYFSETQRNKGNFPGRFSGRQFSNSRSEMNVSTLELGDSALYLCASSLAPGPYGYTFGSGTRLTVV.

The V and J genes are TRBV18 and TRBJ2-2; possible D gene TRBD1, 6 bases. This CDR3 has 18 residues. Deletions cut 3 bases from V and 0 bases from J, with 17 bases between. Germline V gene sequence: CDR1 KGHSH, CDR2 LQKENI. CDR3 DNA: TGTGCCAGCTCACCGGAGGACAGACCCTCCGCGAACACCGGGGAGCTGTTTTTT. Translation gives CASSPEDRPSANTGELFF.

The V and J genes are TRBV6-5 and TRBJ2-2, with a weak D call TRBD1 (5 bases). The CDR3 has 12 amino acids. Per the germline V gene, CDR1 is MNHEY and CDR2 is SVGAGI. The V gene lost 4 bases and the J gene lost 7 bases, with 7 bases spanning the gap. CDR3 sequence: CASSWQGGELFF. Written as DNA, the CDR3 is TGTGCCAGCAGTTGGCAGGGCGGGGAGCTGTTTTTT.

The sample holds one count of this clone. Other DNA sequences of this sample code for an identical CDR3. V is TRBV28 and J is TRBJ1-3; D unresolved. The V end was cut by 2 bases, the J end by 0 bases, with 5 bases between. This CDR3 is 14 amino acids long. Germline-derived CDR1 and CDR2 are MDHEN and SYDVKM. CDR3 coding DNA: TGTGCCAGCAGTTTAGCATACTCTGGAAACACCATATATTTT. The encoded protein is CASSLAYSGNTIYF.

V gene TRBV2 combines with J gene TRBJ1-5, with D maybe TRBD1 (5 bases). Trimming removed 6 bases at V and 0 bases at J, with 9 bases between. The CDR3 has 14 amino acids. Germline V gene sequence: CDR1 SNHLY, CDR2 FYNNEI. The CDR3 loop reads CASRGDGSNQPQHF. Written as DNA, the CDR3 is TGTGCCAGCAGGGGGGACGGTAGCAATCAGCCCCAGCATTTT.

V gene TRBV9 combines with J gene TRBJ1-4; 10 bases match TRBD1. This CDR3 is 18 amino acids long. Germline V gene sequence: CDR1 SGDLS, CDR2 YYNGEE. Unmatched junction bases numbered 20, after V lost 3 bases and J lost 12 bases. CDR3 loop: CASSASSIGTGEGSELFF. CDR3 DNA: TGTGCCAGCAGCGCGTCTTCCATCGGGACAGGGGAAGGTAGCGAACTGTTTTTT.

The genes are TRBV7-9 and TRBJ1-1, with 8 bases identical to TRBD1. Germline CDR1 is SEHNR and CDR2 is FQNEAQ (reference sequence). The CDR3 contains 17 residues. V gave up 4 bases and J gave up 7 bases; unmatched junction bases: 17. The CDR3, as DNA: TGTGCCAGCAGCTCATTCCCCGGACAGGGTAGGATCGGTGAAGCTTTCTTT. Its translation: CASSSFPGQGRIGEAFF.

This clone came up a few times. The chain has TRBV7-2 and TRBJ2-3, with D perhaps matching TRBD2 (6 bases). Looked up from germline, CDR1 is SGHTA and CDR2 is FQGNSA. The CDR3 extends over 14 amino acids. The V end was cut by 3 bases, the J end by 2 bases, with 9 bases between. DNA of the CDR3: TGTGCCAGCAGCTTGACTAGGTCCACAGATACGCAGTATTTT. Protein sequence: CASSLTRSTDTQYF.

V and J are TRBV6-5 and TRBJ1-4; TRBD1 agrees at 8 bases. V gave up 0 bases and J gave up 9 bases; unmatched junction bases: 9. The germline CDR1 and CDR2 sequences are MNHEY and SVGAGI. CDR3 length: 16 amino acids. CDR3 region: CASSYSPPGQGQKLFF. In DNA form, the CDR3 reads TGTGCCAGCAGTTACTCCCCACCCGGACAGGGACAAAAACTGTTTTTT.

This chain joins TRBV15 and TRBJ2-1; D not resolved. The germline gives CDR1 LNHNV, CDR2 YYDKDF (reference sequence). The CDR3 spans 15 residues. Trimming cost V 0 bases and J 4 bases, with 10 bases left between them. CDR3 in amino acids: CATSRDISRYNEQFF. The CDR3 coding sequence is TGTGCCACCAGCAGAGACATCAGCCGGTACAATGAGCAGTTCTTC.

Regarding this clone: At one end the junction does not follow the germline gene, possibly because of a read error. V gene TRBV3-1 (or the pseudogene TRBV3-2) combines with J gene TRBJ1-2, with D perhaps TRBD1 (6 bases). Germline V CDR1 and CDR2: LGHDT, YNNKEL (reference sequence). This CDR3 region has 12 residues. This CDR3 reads CASSEDVGARTF. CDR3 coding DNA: TGTGCCAGCAGCGAAGACGTGGGGGCTCGGACCTTC.

The CDR3 coding sequence is TGCGCCAGCAGCCAAGGGGTTGCGCGCTTGAACACTGAAGCTTTCTTT. It is translated as CASSQGVARLNTEAFF. The chain uses TRBV4-1 and TRBJ1-1; D ambiguous. The CDR3 extends over 16 amino acids. Trimming cost V 1 base and J 0 bases, with 12 bases left between them. Germline V gene data show CDR1 as MGHRA and CDR2 as YSYEKL.